This TCR beta chain was recovered during a study of T cell responses to AZD1222 COVID-19 vaccine. Assay: immunoSEQ multiplex PCR; the TCRdb copy retains only in-frame clones and omits some. The table records approximately 150,000 clones, more than 85% of them present only once. CDR1 and CDR2 (germline): MDHEN, SYDVKM. Trimming cost V 5 bases and J 10 bases, with 14 bases left between them. The CDR3 has 12 residues. The sequence derives from an adult in good health. Here the sequenced sample was peripheral blood, taken on day 0 of AZD1222 vaccination. The chain joins TRBV28 to TRBJ1-2, with D perhaps TRBD1 (5 bases). CDR3 coding DNA: TGTGCCAGCAGTACCCGGAGGGGCGTCTACACCTTC. Translation gives CASSTRRGVYTF.